This TCR beta chain was observed in a study of response to subunit inactivated influenza vaccine. The sample holds a few counts of this clonotype. TCRdb called the RT-PCR reads again in MiXCR, with one record for every CDR3 protein. The table lists under 550,000 distinct CDR3 sequences, 6% to 9% of them singletons, with 10% to 15% in the top ten. Trimming pared 2 bases from V and 10 bases from J, leaving 11 bases between. This CDR3 is built from 12 residues. The origin of this receptor is a man in his fifties or sixties who received an inactivated influenza vaccine. This material consisted of PBMCs from blood, taken approximately 25 months after vaccination. The chain combines TRBV12-3 or TRBV12-4 with TRBJ1-1; D is unclear. DNA for the CDR3: TGTGCCAGCAGTTTACGCAGGTCCTCAGCTTTCTTT. Translating it yields CASSLRRSSAFF.